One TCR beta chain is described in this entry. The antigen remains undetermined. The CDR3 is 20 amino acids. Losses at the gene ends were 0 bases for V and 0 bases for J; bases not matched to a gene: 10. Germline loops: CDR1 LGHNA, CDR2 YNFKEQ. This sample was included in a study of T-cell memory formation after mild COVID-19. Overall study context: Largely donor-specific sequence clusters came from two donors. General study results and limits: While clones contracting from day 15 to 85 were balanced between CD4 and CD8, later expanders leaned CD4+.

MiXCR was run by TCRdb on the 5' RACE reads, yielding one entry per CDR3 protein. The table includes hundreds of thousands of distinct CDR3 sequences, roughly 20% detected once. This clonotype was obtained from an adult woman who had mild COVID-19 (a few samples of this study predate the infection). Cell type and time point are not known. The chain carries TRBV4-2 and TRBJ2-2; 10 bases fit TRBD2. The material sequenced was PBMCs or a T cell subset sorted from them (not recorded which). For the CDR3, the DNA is TGTGCCAGCAGCCAAGAAGGGTCTAGCGGGAGTCGAACGAACACCGGGGAGCTGTTTTTT. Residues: CASSQEGSSGSRTNTGELFF.